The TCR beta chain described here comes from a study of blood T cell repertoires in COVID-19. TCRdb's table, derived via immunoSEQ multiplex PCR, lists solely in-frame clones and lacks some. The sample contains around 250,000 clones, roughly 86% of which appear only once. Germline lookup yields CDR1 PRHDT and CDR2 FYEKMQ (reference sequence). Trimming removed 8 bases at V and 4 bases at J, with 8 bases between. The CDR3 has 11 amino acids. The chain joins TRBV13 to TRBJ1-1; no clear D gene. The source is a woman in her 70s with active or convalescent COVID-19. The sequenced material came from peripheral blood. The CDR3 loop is CASSGGTEAFF. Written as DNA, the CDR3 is TGTGCCAGCTCGGGAGGCACTGAAGCTTTCTTT. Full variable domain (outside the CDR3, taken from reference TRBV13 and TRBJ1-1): AAGVIQSPRHLIKEKRETATLKCYPIPRHDTVYWYQQGPGQDPQFLISFYEKMQSDKGSIPDRFSAQQFSDYHSELNMSSLELGDSALYFCASSGGTEAFFGQGTRLTVV.